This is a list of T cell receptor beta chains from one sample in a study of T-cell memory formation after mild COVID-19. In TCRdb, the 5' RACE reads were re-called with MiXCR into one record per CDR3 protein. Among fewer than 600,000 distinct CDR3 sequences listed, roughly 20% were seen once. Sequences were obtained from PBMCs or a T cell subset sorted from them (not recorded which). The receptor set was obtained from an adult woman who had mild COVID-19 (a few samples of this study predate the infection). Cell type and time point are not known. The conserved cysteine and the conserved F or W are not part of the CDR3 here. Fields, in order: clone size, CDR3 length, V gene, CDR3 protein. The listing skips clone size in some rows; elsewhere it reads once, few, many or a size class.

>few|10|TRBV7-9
ASSTPGNEQF
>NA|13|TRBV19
ASSIAGGTYNEQF
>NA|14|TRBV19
ATAGWGGDSNQPQH
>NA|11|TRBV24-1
ATRARVNTEAF
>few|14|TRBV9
ASSVGGTSGSNEQF
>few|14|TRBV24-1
ATSDFSGVHTGELF
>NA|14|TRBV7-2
ASSTGLAKSTDTQY
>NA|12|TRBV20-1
SAPAGGDRRAQH
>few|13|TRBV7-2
ASSRTGTSEETQY
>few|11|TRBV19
ASTLNRGLGYT
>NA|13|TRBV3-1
ASSQEGYIPGELF
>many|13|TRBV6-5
ASSFRGESNQPQH
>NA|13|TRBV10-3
AISESLAGSHEQY
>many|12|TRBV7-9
ASSRTENTGELF
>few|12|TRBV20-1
SASNNRNTGELF
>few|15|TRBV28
ASRRDSGGLAKNIQY
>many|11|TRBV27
ASSPDRGETQY
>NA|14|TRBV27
ASSGVFETRNYGYT
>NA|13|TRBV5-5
ASSFEGPYTGELF
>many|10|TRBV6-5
ATAGGRETQY
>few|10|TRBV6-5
ASSDTASEQY
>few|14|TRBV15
ATSRVGVPSTDTQY
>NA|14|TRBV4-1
ASSQFGTETLGTQY
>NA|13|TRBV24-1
ATSETGTGVYEQY
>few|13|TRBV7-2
ASSFGGSSTDTQY
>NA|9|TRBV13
ASSLDREQF
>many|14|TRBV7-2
ASSLAPWRGSYEQY
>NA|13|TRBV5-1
ASSVRQGSQETQY
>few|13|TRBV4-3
ASSEGIGQFYEQY
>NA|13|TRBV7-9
ASSLADANTGELF
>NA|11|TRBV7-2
ASSLEIWGGLF
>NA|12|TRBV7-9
ASSTEGGRDTQY
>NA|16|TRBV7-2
ASSNGLGAGKNTGELF
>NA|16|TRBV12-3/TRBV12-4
ASSTWGQGGSNTGELF
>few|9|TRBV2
ASSIDRKQY
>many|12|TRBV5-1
ASTDGGSTDTQY
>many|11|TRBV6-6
ASSRTGSAEAF
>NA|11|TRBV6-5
ASSYEGDTEAF
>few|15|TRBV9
ASSVSKDSGGATEQF
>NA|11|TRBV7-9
ASSPSGNGELF
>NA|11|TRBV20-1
SARGRSYNEQF
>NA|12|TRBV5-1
ASSLVAEADTQY
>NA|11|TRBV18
ASSRYSGNEQF
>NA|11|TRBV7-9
ASSLDLSNEQF
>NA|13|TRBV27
ASSFGVPGVLEAF
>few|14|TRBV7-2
ASSLGLAGGENEQF
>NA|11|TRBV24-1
ATSQGDNYGYT
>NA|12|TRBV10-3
AISESGHQETQY
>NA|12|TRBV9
ASSGGQRNTEAF
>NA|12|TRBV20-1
SAEARVDDTEAF
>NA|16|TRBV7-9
ASSSLVGQPWGNTEAF
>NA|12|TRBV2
ASSRGSAAGTQY
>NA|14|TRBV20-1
SARDHGGGRNQPQH
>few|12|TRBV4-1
ASSQETSNQPQH
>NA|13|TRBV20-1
SARVGSGGTDTQY
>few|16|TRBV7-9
ASSLIVLAGVYQETQY
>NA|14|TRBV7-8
ASSAQGAGLQETQY
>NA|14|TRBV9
ASSVGSQSSYNEQF